The 32 T cell receptor beta chains below all came from one sample that was sequenced in a study of T cells in Graves' hyperthyroidism and ophthalmopathy. Amplification of TCR beta CDR3 regions was performed using RNA transcripts as template. First-round RT-PCR with HTBI primers amplified the TCR CDR3 region. MiXCR, run by TCRdb on the multiplex PCR reads, gives a single entry per CDR3 protein. The table lists roughly 420,000 distinct CDR3 sequences, about an eighth of them singletons. The specimen sequenced was blood. Source of these receptors: a woman aged 18-29 years with Graves' hyperthyroidism.

This clonotype was picked up many times. The chain couples TRBV20-1 to TRBJ2-7; D is perhaps TRBD1 (5 bases). There are 11 residues in the CDR3. V lost 3 bases and J lost 5, with 8 bases in between. Germline-derived CDR1 and CDR2 are DFQATT and SNEGSKA (reference sequence). CDR3 region: CSASDSNEQYF. The CDR3 nucleotides read TGCAGTGCTAGCGACAGTAACGAGCAGTACTTC.

This clonotype appeared a few times. The V and J genes are TRBV3-1 and TRBJ2-3; D remains unclear. The V gene lost 0 bases and the J gene lost 0 bases, with 7 bases spanning the gap. In germline, CDR1 is LGHDT, CDR2 YNNKEL (reference sequence). This CDR3 is 15 amino acids long. CDR3 nucleotides: TGTGCCAGCAGCCAAGATCTTGAGAGCACAGATACGCAGTATTTT. It translates to CASSQDLESTDTQYF.

In its sample, this clonotype was seen many times. The chain couples TRBV2 to TRBJ1-5; no reliable D call. Germline CDR1 reads SNHLY; CDR2 reads FYNNEI. Trimming left V 5 bases short and J 6 bases short, with 8 bases between. The CDR3 length is 12 residues. The CDR3 protein is CASSMGGQPQHF. DNA for the CDR3: TGTGCCAGCAGTATGGGAGGTCAGCCCCAGCATTTT.

This clonotype was detected many times. The chain employs TRBV6-1 and TRBJ1-2; 8 bases line up with TRBD1. J gave up 5 bases and V 6 bases, and 8 bases lay outside the gene matches. The CDR3 has 14 residues. Germline loops: CDR1 MNHNS, CDR2 SASEGT. The CDR3 nucleotides read TGTGCCAGCAGCTCACCGGGACAGGAGTATGGCTACACCTTC. Its translation is CASSSPGQEYGYTF.

The table lists this clonotype with many counts. The gene calls are TRBV6-2 or TRBV6-3 and TRBJ1-5; 10 bases line up with TRBD1. CDR3 size: 18 residues. CDR1 and CDR2 from the germline V gene are MNHEY and SVGEGT. With 2 bases clipped from V and 5 bases from J, the junction kept 12 bases outside the gene matches. The CDR3 DNA is TGTGCCAGCAGTTACGGTGGGGCGACGGGACAGGGGTATCAGCCCCAGCATTTT. Its translation is CASSYGGATGQGYQPQHF.

The table lists this clonotype with many counts. The chain joins TRBV11-1 to TRBJ2-1, with D maybe TRBD2 (6 bases). The CDR3 covers 15 residues. The V gene lost 5 bases and the J gene lost 0 bases, with 11 bases spanning the gap. Per germline, CDR1 SGHAT and CDR2 FQDESV (reference sequence). The CDR3 reads CASSTGSSSYNEQFF. In DNA, the CDR3 is TGTGCCAGCAGCACCGGGAGCAGCTCCTACAATGAGCAGTTCTTC. Combining the CDR3 with reference TRBV11-1 and TRBJ2-1 gives the whole variable domain EAEVAQSPRYKITEKSQAVAFWCDPISGHATLYWYRQILGQGPELLVQFQDESVVDDSQLPKDRFSAERLKGVDSTLKIQPAELGDSAMYLCASSTGSSSYNEQFFGPGTRLTVL.

This clonotype was counted many times. The J gene is TRBJ2-2, the V gene TRBV5-6; D remains ambiguous. This CDR3 has 13 residues. Trimming pared 0 bases from V and 6 bases from J, leaving 6 bases between. The germline V gene has CDR1 SGHDT and CDR2 YYEEEE. The CDR3 DNA is TGTGCCAGCAGCTTGGTGGGTCCCGGGGAGCTGTTTTTT. Its translation is CASSLVGPGELFF.

The V and J genes are TRBV7-2 and TRBJ2-7; no definite D call. The germline CDR1 and CDR2 sequences are SGHTA and FQGNSA. This CDR3 comprises 14 residues. Trimming took 5 bases from V and 0 from J, leaving 11 bases between them. CDR3 sequence: CASSTQVPSYEQYF. The CDR3 DNA reads as TGTGCCAGCAGCACCCAGGTCCCCTCCTACGAGCAGTACTTC.

This clonotype was recorded many times. The CDR3 protein is CAWSLSTDTQYF. In DNA form, the CDR3 reads TGTGCCTGGAGCCTAAGCACAGATACGCAGTATTTT. This chain connects TRBV30 to TRBJ2-3; D gene ambiguous. CDR3 length: 12 amino acids. The germline V gene encodes CDR1 GTSNPN and CDR2 SVGIG (reference sequence). Trimming removed 3 bases from V and 0 bases from J, with 4 bases in between.

This clonotype occurred a few times. The rearrangement links TRBV28 to TRBJ2-1; D gene uncertain. V shed 5 bases and J shed 4 bases, with 18 bases lying between them. Germline V CDR1 and CDR2: MDHEN, SYDVKM. The CDR3 spans 16 residues. CDR3 coding DNA: TGTGCCAGCAGTCCTATATCCGGCCTGAGTTACAATGAGCAGTTCTTC. Translated, it gives CASSPISGLSYNEQFF.

A note on this clonotype: This may arise from a read error, as a much more abundant clone is one base away. The chain has TRBV20-1 and TRBJ2-1; 7 bases match TRBD2. Per germline, CDR1 DFQATT and CDR2 SNEGSKA (reference sequence). This CDR3 comprises 12 residues. The CDR3 region has the DNA TGCGGTGCTAGGTGGGAGGGCAATGAGCAGTTCTTC. Amino acid sequence: CGARWEGNEQFF.

The chain links TRBV3-1 to TRBJ1-2; TRBD1 matches 7 bases. The CDR3 is 16 amino acids. The ends lost 0 bases at V and 4 bases at J; junction bases unmatched: 8. Germline V gene sequence: CDR1 LGHDT, CDR2 YNNKEL (reference sequence). CDR3 loop: CASSQEGRGRGYGYTF. The CDR3 DNA sequence: TGTGCCAGCAGCCAAGAGGGTAGGGGGCGCGGCTATGGCTACACCTTC. Complete variable domain (other parts from reference TRBV3-1 and TRBJ1-2): DTAVSQTPKYLVTQMGNDKSIKCEQNLGHDTMYWYKQDSKKFLKIMFSYNNKELIINETVPNRFSPKSPDKAHLNLHINSLELGDSAVYFCASSQEGRGRGYGYTFGSGTRLTVV.

This clonotype has ten or more counts. The V gene is TRBV28, the J gene TRBJ1-5; D ambiguous. Germline assignment: CDR1 MDHEN and CDR2 SYDVKM. V dropped 2 bases and J dropped 6 bases, with 2 bases sitting between them. The length of the CDR3 is 11 residues. CDR3 amino acids: CASSLTQPQHF. The CDR3 bases are TGTGCCAGCAGTTTAACTCAGCCCCAGCATTTT.

In this sample, this clonotype turned up many times. Germline and junction disagree at one end, which may indicate a read error. This chain connects TRBV27 to TRBJ1-1; D might be TRBD1 (6 bases). Germline-derived CDR1 and CDR2 are MNHEY and SMNVEV (reference sequence). CDR3 length: 12 residues. CDR3 sequence: CASSLRGVAPVF. CDR3 nucleotides: TGTGCCAGCAGTTTAAGGGGGGTGGCGCCCGTCTTT.

This clonotype was counted many times. V and J are TRBV9 and TRBJ1-1; 7 positions match TRBD1. V gave up 0 bases and J gave up 3 bases; unmatched junction bases: 5. Germline values: CDR1 SGDLS, CDR2 YYNGEE. The CDR3 runs to 15 residues. Written as DNA, the CDR3 is TGTGCCAGCAGCGTAGTGACAGGGCCATACACTGAAGCTTTCTTT. Protein: CASSVVTGPYTEAFF.

There are many counts of this clonotype. The chain couples TRBV29-1 to TRBJ2-7; D is unclear. Germline assignment: CDR1 SQVTM and CDR2 ANQGSEA. The CDR3 is 13 residues long. The V and J ends lost 2 bases and 5 bases respectively, with 13 bases between them. CDR3 in DNA: TGCAGCGTTGAAACCCCCGGGTTCAACGAGCAGTACTTC. Its translation: CSVETPGFNEQYF.

The V gene is TRBV25-1, the J gene TRBJ2-7; D might be TRBD1 (5 bases). Germline V gene lookup returns CDR1 MGHDK and CDR2 SYGVNS. The germline V and J ends were trimmed by 8 bases and 2 bases, with 10 bases remaining between them. This CDR3 region has 12 residues. The CDR3 loop is CASGDSAYEQYF. For the CDR3, the DNA is TGTGCCAGCGGAGACAGTGCCTACGAGCAGTACTTC.

In its sample, this clonotype was seen many times. J is TRBJ2-1 and V is TRBV6-2 or TRBV6-3, with a tentative D call TRBD2 (6 bases). This CDR3 has 13 residues. Germline V lookup: CDR1 MNHEY, CDR2 SVGEGT. The V and J ends lost 6 bases and 6 bases respectively, with 12 bases between them. The CDR3 spells CASRLSTSNEQFF. The DNA for the CDR3 is TGTGCCAGCAGACTCTCGACTAGCAATGAGCAGTTCTTC.

The table lists this clonotype with many counts. The V gene is TRBV2, the J gene TRBJ2-7; 13 bases line up with TRBD2. V dropped 3 bases and J dropped 2; count of bases not matched to a gene: 4. CDR3 length equals 16 residues. Germline V gene data show CDR1 as SNHLY and CDR2 as FYNNEI. CDR3 nucleotide sequence: TGTGCCAGCAGTGACGGGACTAGCGGGGAAGCCTACGAGCAGTACTTC. Translation gives CASSDGTSGEAYEQYF.

This clonotype occurred a few times. The chain links TRBV20-1 to TRBJ2-5; 9 bases align to TRBD2. V trimming: 0 bases; J trimming: 7 bases; junction bases outside the gene matches: 3. This CDR3 comprises 13 residues. The germline V gene has CDR1 DFQATT and CDR2 SNEGSKA (reference sequence). CDR3 loop: CSARDLTSGTQYF. The DNA for the CDR3 is TGCAGTGCTAGAGATCTGACTAGCGGGACCCAGTACTTC.

CDR3 region: CASSLVGQGVDQPQHF. The DNA of the CDR3 is TGTGCCAGCAGCTTGGTTGGACAGGGAGTGGATCAGCCCCAGCATTTT. V usage is TRBV5-5 and J usage is TRBJ1-5; 8 bases are a match to TRBD1. V lost 0 bases, J lost 5 bases, and 7 bases stayed unmatched. This CDR3 has 16 residues. The germline V gene has CDR1 SGHKS and CDR2 YYEKEE (reference sequence).

The chain carries TRBV6-4 and TRBJ2-4, with 8 bases that match TRBD1. CDR3 length: 19 amino acids. Germline V gene lookup returns CDR1 MRHNA and CDR2 SNTAGT. Trimming took 2 bases from V and 11 from J; bases not matched to a gene: 23. The CDR3 coding sequence is TGTGCCAGCAGTGACCCCCTATGCTGGGACAGGCTAAGTGGGGGCCTTCAGTACTTC. Protein product: CASSDPLCWDRLSGGLQYF.

Note on this clonotype: One end of the junction is discordant with germline, which a read error may explain. V is TRBV5-5 and J is TRBJ2-1; TRBD2 matches 10 bases. This CDR3 has 20 amino acids. In germline, CDR1 is SGHKS, CDR2 YYEKEE (reference sequence). The CDR3 region has the DNA TGCGCCAGCAGCTTTACTGGCCTAGCGGGAGATTCGGCTGGCTACAATGAGCAGTTCTTC. Its protein is CASSFTGLAGDSAGYNEQFF.

The genes are TRBV20-1 and TRBJ1-5; 7 bases are shared with TRBD1. Trimming at V came to 6 bases and at J to 5 bases, leaving 4 bases not matched to a gene. Germline CDR1 is DFQATT and CDR2 is SNEGSKA (reference sequence). The CDR3 loop spans 12 amino acids. CDR3: CSAVTGDQPQHF. CDR3 nucleotide sequence: TGCAGTGCAGTAACAGGGGATCAGCCCCAGCATTTT.

The chain combines TRBV6-1 with TRBJ2-5; 8 nucleotides match TRBD2. Losses at the gene ends were 6 bases for V and 0 bases for J; bases not matched to a gene: 6. The CDR3 consists of 15 residues. CDR1 MNHNS and CDR2 SASEGT come from the germline V gene. CDR3 in amino acids: CASRVASGYQETQYF. CDR3 sequence (DNA): TGTGCCAGCAGGGTCGCTAGCGGGTACCAAGAGACCCAGTACTTC.

This clonotype was detected only a few times. The DNA is left out, because the CDR3 cannot be placed on it with certainty; the CDR3 is given as TCRdb lists it. The V call is TRBV2, the J call TRBJ1-4. The germline CDR1 and CDR2 sequences are SNHLY and FYNNEI. The CDR3 is 14 residues long, counting both termini. The CDR3 is CASILEGFNEKLFF.

This chain uses TRBV5-1 with TRBJ2-3; unclear D gene. V lost 3 bases, J lost 2 bases, and 10 bases lay in between. The length of the CDR3 is 14 residues. The germline CDR1 and CDR2 sequences are SGHRS and YFSETQ. The CDR3 region has the DNA TGCGCCAGCAGCTCAACGTTAAACACAGATACGCAGTATTTT. This codes for CASSSTLNTDTQYF.

Details on this clonotype: A clone one base away is much larger, so this may be a read error. The chain recombines TRBV12-3 or TRBV12-4 with TRBJ2-2, with a weak D call TRBD1 (6 bases). The CDR3 covers 13 residues. The CDR3 loop reads CASSLGAAGEPFF. The CDR3 DNA follows: TGTGCCAGCAGTTTGGGGGCCGCCGGGGAGCCGTTTTTT.

This clonotype was observed a handful of times. Germline and junction disagree at one end, which may indicate a read error. This chain connects TRBV12-5 to TRBJ2-1; possible D gene TRBD1, 6 bases. CDR1 is LGHNT, CDR2 FRNRAP, per germline. This CDR3 contains 14 residues. This CDR3 is CASGSQGTYNERFF. The CDR3 nucleotides read TGTGCTAGTGGTTCCCAGGGGACCTACAATGAGCGGTTCTTC.

The sample holds many counts of this clonotype. V usage is TRBV29-1 and J usage is TRBJ2-1; D is ambiguous. Germline V gene data show CDR1 as SQVTM and CDR2 as ANQGSEA. The length of the CDR3 is 18 residues. V dropped 0 bases and J dropped 2 bases, with 20 bases sitting between them. The CDR3 is CSVEDLSAETMTYNEQFF. As DNA, the CDR3 is TGCAGCGTTGAAGATCTATCGGCCGAAACCATGACCTACAATGAGCAGTTCTTC.

This clonotype has a count of ten or more. The chain uses TRBV28 and TRBJ1-2; the D gene is possibly TRBD1 (5 bases). This CDR3 is built from 14 residues. Germline-derived CDR1 and CDR2 are MDHEN and SYDVKM. V lost 7 bases and J 8 bases, leaving 20 bases between the germline ends. The CDR3 DNA is TGTGCCAGCAACTCCCGGGTGTGGGCAGGGGGCTACACCTTC. It specifies CASNSRVWAGGYTF.

There are many counts of this clonotype. V gene TRBV7-2 combines with J gene TRBJ2-2; D is undetermined. Germline V gene lookup returns CDR1 SGHTA and CDR2 FQGNSA. The CDR3 contains 13 residues. The V and J ends lost 5 bases and 5 bases respectively, with 9 bases between them. CDR3 nucleotide sequence: TGTGCCAGCAGCCCCGTCGTGACCGGGGAGCTGTTTTTT. This translates into CASSPVVTGELFF. The full variable domain, with the rest looked up from reference TRBV7-2 and TRBJ2-2, is GAGVSQSPSNKVTEKGKDVELRCDPISGHTALYWYRQSLGQGLEFLIYFQGNSAPDKSGLPSDRFSAERTGGSVSTLTIQRTQQEDSAVYLCASSPVVTGELFFGEGSRLTVL.